The sequence of this T cell receptor (beta chain) was determined in a study of monozygotic twins with inflammatory bowel disease (dated by TCRdb to between 2018 and 2021). With respect to the entire study: A total of roughly 28 monozygotic twin pairs were included in the full study, comprising nine German pairs (four IBD-concordant, five IBD-discordant) and 19 IBD-discordant Danish pairs. Each individual had, on average, about 151 000 unique TCRalpha sequences and 181 000 unique TCRbeta sequences available for analysis. The search for disease-associated traits relied mainly on comparing, within discordant pairs, IBD patients with their genetically identical healthy co-twins.

Worth noting for this clonotype: Its antigen is unknown.

From each donor, a 2.5 ml peripheral blood sample was collected into PAXgene tubes and kept at -80 degrees C. Without T cell sorting, total RNA was isolated from whole blood using the PAXgene blood miRNA kit on an automated QIAcube. Peripheral blood from monozygotic twin pairs concordant or discordant for inflammatory bowel disease was subjected to deep TCRalpha and TCRbeta repertoire profiling with unique molecular barcoding. For every twin pair, smoking habits were documented, and each individual was categorised as a current, former or never smoker. Overall study results and their limits: TCRbeta repertoire diversity, by inverse Simpson index, was decreased in IBD patients compared with their healthy co-twins. The results gave no support for a single strong signal or clonotype linked to IBD. Because patients received different immunosuppressive treatments, the repertoires may have picked up extra background noise and variability between individuals. The analysis was unable to tell different T cell subtypes apart. Compared with healthy twins, IBD patients had fewer clonotypes in common with other individuals, a difference most pronounced in patients showing signs of disease activity. Repertoire similarity did not differ between concordant and discordant twins, possibly due to limited statistical power.

The library was made by 5' RACE. For each TCR library, around 3,800 ng of total RNA was used. cDNA was synthesized with SMARTScribe reverse transcriptase in eight separate reactions per sample. During cDNA synthesis, template switching was used to introduce unique molecular identifiers that contained a 6-nucleotide sample barcode. TCRalpha and TCRbeta cDNA was amplified by two nested PCRs of roughly 16 and 10 cycles, with bead purification after each PCR. Before amplification, cDNA was treated with uracil DNA-glycosylase and purified using the QIAquick PCR purification kit. In the second PCR, Illumina TruSeq-compatible adapters and sample-specific barcodes were added. TapeStation and Qubit were used to check library quality and concentration, and roughly 4.8 ng of each library went into the pool. Pooled libraries were sequenced on an Illumina HiSeq2500 single-index Rapid Run with 2 x 100 bp reads and custom sequencing primers. Regarding the original processing steps: UMI-based consensus assembly with MiGEC version 1.2.6 was used to correct PCR and sequencing errors. MiXCR version 2.1.1 was used for V(D)J alignment, clonotype assembly and CDR3 extraction. Gene usage, clonotype sharing and MAIT/NKT TCR abundance were normalised by analysing the top 1000, 10 000 and 20 000 clonotypes per sample. After downsampling to 27 000 UMIs, diversity was calculated as the inverse Simpson index using the vegan R package. Paired Mann-Whitney U tests were applied to discordant twin pairs, and Benjamini-Hochberg correction was used for multiple testing. TCRdb reprocessed the reads, and each CDR3 protein sequence is entered once, without DNA. TCRdb assigned the V and J calls; the authors' analysis was not used. The table kept for this sample lists about 380,000 distinct CDR3 sequences. About 2.5% of the sample is in the top ten clones.

CDR3 length: 12 amino acids, cysteine to phenylalanine. A DNA sequence was not provided. The germline V gene specifies MNHNS as CDR1 and SASEGT as CDR2. The specimen sequenced was blood. This TCR was recovered from a human donor with ulcerative colitis or Crohn's disease, or a healthy co-twin of an affected twin (not recorded which). This chain joins TRBV6-1 to TRBJ2-7. The CDR3 loop reads CASSEGYGEQYF.